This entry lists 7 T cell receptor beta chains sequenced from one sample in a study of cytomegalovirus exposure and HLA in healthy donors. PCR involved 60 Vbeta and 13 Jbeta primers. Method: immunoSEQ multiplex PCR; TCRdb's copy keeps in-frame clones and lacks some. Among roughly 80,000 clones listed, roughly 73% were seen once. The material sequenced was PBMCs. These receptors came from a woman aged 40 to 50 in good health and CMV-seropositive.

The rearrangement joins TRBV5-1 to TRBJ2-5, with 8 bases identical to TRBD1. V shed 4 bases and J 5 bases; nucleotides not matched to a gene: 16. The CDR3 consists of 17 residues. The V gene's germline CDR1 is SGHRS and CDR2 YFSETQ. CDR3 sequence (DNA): TGCGCCAGCAGCCAGGGGGCTATTGGGCAGGGCGTTGAGACCCAGTACTTC. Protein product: CASSQGAIGQGVETQYF.

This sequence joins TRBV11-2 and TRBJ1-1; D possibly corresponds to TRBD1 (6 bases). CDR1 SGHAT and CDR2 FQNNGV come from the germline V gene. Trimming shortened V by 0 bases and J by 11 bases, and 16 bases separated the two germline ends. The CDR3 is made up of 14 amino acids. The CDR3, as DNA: TGTGCCAGCAGCTTAGAAAACGTACAGGGCGACGCTTTCTTT. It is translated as CASSLENVQGDAFF.

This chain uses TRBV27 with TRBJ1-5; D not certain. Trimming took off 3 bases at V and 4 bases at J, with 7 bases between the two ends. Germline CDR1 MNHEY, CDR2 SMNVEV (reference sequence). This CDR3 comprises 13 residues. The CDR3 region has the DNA TGTGCCAGCAGTTTGCGAGTAAATCAGCCCCAGCATTTT. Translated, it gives CASSLRVNQPQHF.

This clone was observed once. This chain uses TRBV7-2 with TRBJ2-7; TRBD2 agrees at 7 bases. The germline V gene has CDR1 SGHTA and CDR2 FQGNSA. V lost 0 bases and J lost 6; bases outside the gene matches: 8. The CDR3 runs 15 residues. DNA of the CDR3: TGTGCCAGCAGCTTAGCAGGCGGGAGTGCCGTCGAGCAGTACTTC. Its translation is CASSLAGGSAVEQYF.

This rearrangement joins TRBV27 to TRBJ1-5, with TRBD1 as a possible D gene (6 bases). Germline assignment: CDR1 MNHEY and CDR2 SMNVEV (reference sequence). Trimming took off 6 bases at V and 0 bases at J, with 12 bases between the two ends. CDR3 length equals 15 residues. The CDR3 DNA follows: TGTGCCAGCAGACAGGACAGTCATAGCAATCAGCCCCAGCATTTT. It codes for CASRQDSHSNQPQHF.

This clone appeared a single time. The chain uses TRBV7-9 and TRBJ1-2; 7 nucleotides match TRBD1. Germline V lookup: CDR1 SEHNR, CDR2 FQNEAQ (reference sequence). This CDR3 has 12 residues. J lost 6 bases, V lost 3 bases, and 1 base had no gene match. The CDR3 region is CASSFTGDGYTF. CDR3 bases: TGTGCCAGCAGCTTCACAGGGGATGGCTACACCTTC.

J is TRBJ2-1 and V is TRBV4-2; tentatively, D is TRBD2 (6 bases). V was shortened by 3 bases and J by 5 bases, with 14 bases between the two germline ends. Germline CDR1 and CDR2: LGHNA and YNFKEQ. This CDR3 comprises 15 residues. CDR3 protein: CASSQGGTSDNEQFF. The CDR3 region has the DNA TGTGCCAGCAGCCAGGGAGGAACTAGTGACAATGAGCAGTTCTTC.